These T cell receptor beta chains were read from a single sample in a study of CD8 T cells in Susac syndrome. TCRdb recomputed calls from the immunoSEQ multiplex PCR reads with MiXCR, one row per CDR3 protein. Here the sample spans about 120,000 distinct CDR3 sequences, around nine tenths being singletons. Sequenced material: CD4+ T cells from PBMCs. Receptors were obtained from a human donor in good health. Both conserved end residues are part of each CDR3. D genes are given only for firm matches. A row's size may be missing; if present it is once, few, many or a size class.

TRBD2 | TRBJ2-2 | - | TRBV14 | CASSRLADTGELFF | TGTGCCAGCAGCCGACTAGCGGACACCGGGGAGCTGTTTTTT
TRBD1 | TRBJ2-3 | once | TRBV12-3/TRBV12-4 | CASSFNHRGTGDTDTQYF | TGTGCCAGCAGTTTTAATCATCGTGGGACAGGGGATACAGATACGCAGTATTTT
TRBD2 | TRBJ2-1 | - | TRBV7-7 | CASSLGGTSGRGNEQFF | TGTGCCAGCAGCTTAGGTGGTACTAGCGGGAGAGGCAATGAGCAGTTCTTC
- | TRBJ2-5 | - | TRBV5-4 | CASSLDLQETQYF | TGTGCCAGCAGCTTGGACCTCCAAGAGACCCAGTACTTC
- | TRBJ2-7 | - | TRBV30 | CAWSVLRGAHEQYF | TGTGCCTGGAGTGTACTAAGAGGGGCCCACGAGCAGTACTTC
- | TRBJ2-2 | once | TRBV5-6 | CASRSRGTGELFF | TGTGCCAGCAGGTCGCGGGGTACCGGGGAGCTGTTTTTT
- | TRBJ1-5 | - | TRBV7-2 | CASSLIHNQPQHF | TGTGCCAGCAGCTTGATCCACAATCAGCCCCAGCATTTT
- | TRBJ1-5 | - | TRBV7-9 | CASSDGTAGSQPQHF | TGTGCCAGCAGCGACGGGACGGCGGGTAGTCAGCCCCAGCATTTT
- | TRBJ1-5 | - | TRBV30 | CAWSVGIDNQPQHF | TGTGCCTGGAGTGTAGGTATCGACAATCAGCCCCAGCATTTT
TRBD1 | TRBJ1-3 | - | TRBV7-2 | CASSDAGGGGNTIYF | TGTGCCAGCAGCGATGCAGGGGGCGGTGGAAACACCATATATTTT
- | TRBJ2-1 | - | TRBV5-5 | CASSLSGREQFF | TGTGCCAGCAGCTTGTCGGGTCGAGAGCAGTTCTTC
TRBD1 | TRBJ1-1 | once | TRBV2 | CATMRTGRNTEAFF | TGTGCCACTATGAGGACAGGGCGGAACACTGAAGCTTTCTTT
- | TRBJ2-1 | - | TRBV5-4 | CASSFDRNNEQFF | TGTGCCAGCAGCTTTGACAGGAACAATGAGCAGTTCTTC
TRBD2 | TRBJ2-3 | - | TRBV6-2/TRBV6-3 | CASSYSASSGATDTQYF | TGTGCCAGCAGTTACTCGGCGTCTAGCGGGGCCACAGATACGCAGTATTTT
- | TRBJ2-1 | - | TRBV7-2 | CASSPYPYEQFF | TGTGCCAGCAGCCCCTATCCGTATGAGCAGTTCTTC
- | TRBJ2-3 | - | TRBV3-1 | CASSQGQITDTQYF | TGTGCCAGCAGCCAAGGACAAATCACAGATACGCAGTATTTT
- | TRBJ2-7 | - | TRBV27 | CASGGHLRNEQYF | TGTGCCAGCGGGGGACACCTTAGGAACGAGCAGTACTTC
TRBD1 | TRBJ2-2 | - | TRBV20-1 | CSARQGSGELFF | TGCAGTGCTCGACAGGGGAGCGGGGAGCTGTTTTTT
TRBD2 | TRBJ2-1 | once | TRBV6-2/TRBV6-3 | CASSYFGEKREGQDNEQFF | TGTGCCAGCAGTTACTTTGGGGAAAAGCGGGAGGGCCAGGACAATGAGCAGTTCTTC
- | TRBJ2-4 | - | TRBV4-3 | CASSQRVLGIQYF | TGCGCCAGCAGCCAAAGGGTCCTTGGGATTCAGTACTTC
- | TRBJ2-3 | - | TRBV7-2 | CASSPPFSDTQYF | TGTGCCAGCAGCCCCCCCTTCTCAGATACGCAGTATTTT
- | TRBJ2-7 | - | TRBV27 | CASSFSRGSPYEQYF | TGTGCCAGCAGTTTCTCCCGGGGAAGTCCCTACGAGCAGTACTTC
- | TRBJ2-1 | - | TRBV12-5 | CASGPSSGNEQFF | TGTGCTAGTGGCCCCTCCAGCGGCAATGAGCAGTTCTTC
TRBD1 | TRBJ1-5 | - | TRBV2 | CASSVGQGYQPQHF | TGTGCCAGCAGTGTGGGACAGGGATATCAGCCCCAGCATTTT
TRBD2 | TRBJ2-7 | - | TRBV20-1 | CSAKGPWTSGTYEQYF | TGCAGTGCTAAAGGCCCCTGGACTAGCGGAACCTACGAGCAGTACTTC
TRBD1 | TRBJ1-1 | - | TRBV29-1 | CSVFRGRGANTEAFF | TGCAGCGTCTTCAGGGGGCGCGGAGCGAACACTGAAGCTTTCTTT
TRBD2 | TRBJ2-3 | few | TRBV7-8 | CASSLRTSGRYF | TGTGCCAGCAGCTTACGGACTAGCGGGAGGTATTTT
- | TRBJ2-7 | - | TRBV5-6 | CASSPRRTERYYEQYF | TGTGCCAGCAGCCCAAGGAGGACAGAAAGATACTACGAGCAGTACTTC
- | TRBJ2-7 | - | TRBV11-1 | CASSLEVSWALYEQYF | TGTGCCAGCAGCTTAGAGGTTTCTTGGGCCCTCTACGAGCAGTACTTC
TRBD1 | TRBJ2-3 | - | TRBV7-2 | CASSLTGDGNTQYF | TGTGCCAGCAGCTTGACAGGGGATGGAAATACGCAGTATTTT
- | TRBJ1-6 | - | TRBV6-2/TRBV6-3 | CASRSFLGLERSPLHF | TGTGCCAGCCGTAGCTTCCTGGGACTAGAGCGTTCACCCCTCCACTTT
- | TRBJ1-2 | - | TRBV5-4 | CASSTRGEANYGYTF | TGTGCCAGCAGCACCAGGGGCGAAGCTAACTATGGCTACACCTTC
- | TRBJ1-1 | - | TRBV7-2 | CASSLLGTEAFF | TGTGCCAGCAGCTTATTAGGGACTGAAGCTTTCTTT
- | TRBJ2-3 | - | TRBV5-1 | CASSPDQTTDTQYF | TGCGCCAGCAGCCCGGACCAGACCACAGATACGCAGTATTTT
- | TRBJ1-2 | - | TRBV7-9 | CASSFDPYGYTF | TGTGCCAGCAGCTTCGATCCCTATGGCTACACCTTC
TRBD1 | TRBJ2-1 | - | TRBV5-6 | CASSPDREPYNEQFF | TGTGCCAGCAGCCCTGACAGGGAGCCTTACAATGAGCAGTTCTTC
- | TRBJ2-3 | - | TRBV7-9 | CASSLATPGEDTQYF | TGTGCCAGCAGCTTAGCGACCCCAGGAGAAGATACGCAGTATTTT
- | TRBJ1-1 | - | TRBV29-1 | CSGGEQTRNTEAFF | TGCAGCGGGGGGGAACAGACAAGGAACACTGAAGCTTTCTTT
- | TRBJ1-2 | - | TRBV29-1 | CSAAWMDTGRHTF | TGCAGCGCCGCTTGGATGGACACAGGGCGGCACACCTTC
- | TRBJ2-7 | - | TRBV27 | CASCGVSDYEQYF | TGTGCCAGCTGCGGCGTGTCAGATTACGAGCAGTACTTC
- | TRBJ2-1 | - | TRBV11-2 | CASSASYNEQFF | TGTGCCAGCAGCGCCTCCTACAATGAGCAGTTCTTC
- | TRBJ1-3 | - | TRBV7-2 | CASSLRGLGGGNTIYF | TGTGCCAGCAGCTTACGAGGGCTAGGTGGTGGAAACACCATATATTTT
- | TRBJ1-4 | - | TRBV6-2/TRBV6-3 | CASSYSGRYEKKLFF | TGTGCCAGCAGTTACTCCGGGCGATATGAAAAAAAACTGTTTTTT
TRBD1 | TRBJ2-2 | - | TRBV29-1 | CSVAAGQGHTGELFF | TGCAGCGTCGCCGCGGGACAGGGTCACACCGGGGAGCTGTTTTTT
- | TRBJ2-1 | - | TRBV29-1 | CSVGPLVGLGQFF | TGCAGCGTTGGGCCTTTAGTGGGCCTCGGGCAGTTCTTC
- | TRBJ1-3 | - | TRBV5-8 | CASSVGLASSGNTIYF | TGTGCCAGCAGCGTGGGACTTGCGAGCTCTGGAAACACCATATATTTT
TRBD1 | TRBJ2-6 | - | TRBV18 | CASSLRTGANLLTF | TGTGCCAGCTCACTTCGGACAGGGGCCAATCTCCTGACTTTC
- | TRBJ1-2 | - | TRBV20-1 | CSARDGNDYGYTF | TGCAGTGCTAGGGACGGAAACGACTATGGCTACACCTTC
- | TRBJ2-5 | - | TRBV29-1 | CSAGAGSTQETQYF | TGCAGCGCTGGAGCGGGCTCCACCCAAGAGACCCAGTACTTC
- | TRBJ1-2 | - | TRBV29-1 | CSARGAGYGYTF | TGCAGCGCCCGGGGGGCAGGCTATGGCTACACCTTC
- | TRBJ2-3 | - | TRBV14 | CASSPPRMEDTQYF | TGTGCCAGCAGCCCTCCACGGATGGAGGATACGCAGTATTTT
TRBD1 | TRBJ1-2 | - | TRBV19 | CASSPVDRADYGYTF | TGTGCCAGTAGTCCTGTAGACAGGGCTGACTATGGCTACACCTTC
TRBD2 | TRBJ2-2 | few | TRBV7-9 | CASSTRLAGVTGELFF | TGTGCCAGCAGCACCAGGCTAGCGGGAGTTACCGGGGAGCTGTTTTTT
TRBD1 | TRBJ1-1 | - | TRBV14 | CASSQYLGQGSTEAFF | TGTGCCAGCAGCCAATACCTTGGACAGGGTTCCACTGAAGCTTTCTTT
TRBD1 | TRBJ1-6 | - | TRBV7-8 | CASSLRDRVNSPLHF | TGTGCCAGCAGCTTACGAGACAGGGTGAATTCACCCCTCCACTTT
- | TRBJ1-2 | - | TRBV7-2 | CGATSNYGYTF | TGTGGGGCTACCTCAAACTATGGCTACACCTTC
TRBD1 | TRBJ1-1 | once | TRBV9 | CASSISDRMNTEAFF | TGTGCCAGCAGCATCTCGGACAGGATGAACACTGAAGCTTTCTTT
- | TRBJ2-1 | - | TRBV29-1 | CSGGDNYNEQFF | TGCAGCGGGGGAGATAACTACAATGAGCAGTTCTTC
TRBD2 | TRBJ2-7 | - | TRBV5-1 | CASSLAAGVYEQYF | TGCGCCAGCAGCTTGGCCGCGGGAGTCTACGAGCAGTACTTC